This T cell receptor (beta chain) was profiled in a study of identical twins (dated by TCRdb to about 2016). Some background on the complete study: To test whether fetal clonotypes persist, the study used deep sequencing on TCR alpha and beta repertoires from monozygotic twins, unrelated adults of various ages, and cord blood. To rule out contamination, replicate twin experiments were performed at different times with different library preparation protocols.

Every donor in the study was a healthy Caucasian. Three pairs of female monozygotic twins, all aged roughly 18 to 29 years, made up the twin cohort. Peripheral blood mononuclear cells were used as the source from which RNA for TCR libraries was isolated. For this clonotype: Its antigen is currently not known. The input lacks base qualities; no much larger clone sits a single base away.

Library creation used 5' RACE. Reads for this sample came from an Illumina HiSeq 2000. A universal primer binding site was introduced by template switching, and a unique molecular identifier was present in the final cDNA, enabling accurate counting of TCR cDNA molecules. Specific primers in the conserved constant-segment region were used to synthesize first-strand cDNA for the TCR alpha and beta chains. To control for contamination, each cDNA library was double barcoded with a SMART-Mk sample barcode plus Illumina barcodes. Two successive PCR steps introduced TruSeq adapter sequences along with Illumina sample barcodes. The Illumina HiSeq platform was used with custom primers to sequence TCR alpha and beta cDNA libraries. In the source study's methods: Raw reads were processed with MiGEC to extract unique molecular identifiers, and MiXCR was used to determine CDR3 positions. For each individual, recombination models were inferred using an EM algorithm with the repgenHMM and IGoR tools. Shared clonotypes were analyzed with the tcR package in R, and sharing was normalized by the product of cloneset sizes. To study raw recombination without the effects of thymic and clonal selection, out-of-frame nonproductive sequences were analyzed. Starting from the raw public reads, TCRdb applied fastp trimming at Q25, assembled clones with MiXCR and retained in-frame beta chains. Entries that share a CDR3 protein sequence are merged under the most common genes and DNA. The V and J calls follow TCRdb's processing rather than the paper's. This sample gives hundreds of thousands of distinct CDR3 sequences in total; about 7.6% of them show up just once. The top ten clones comprise approximately 1.5% of the sample.

Paper-wide results and their limitations: Compared with coincidental sharing between unrelated individuals, an excess of low generation-probability sequences was observed among out-of-frame TCR alpha sequences shared between twins. Fewer insertions were carried by abundant cord blood beta clonotypes; a weaker similar trend was observed in young adult naive repertoires, while no such trend was observed in memory repertoires. Invariant T cells such as MAIT and iNKT could partly confound zero-insertion analyses, though diverse VJ usage argued against this for most clonotypes. In beta out-of-frame sequences, excess twin sharing was weaker, because having fewer shared sequences lowered the signal-to-noise ratio. In monozygotic twins, recombination models systematically underestimated out-of-frame TCR alpha sharing, but the models matched the sharing seen between unrelated individuals. Because the same donors could not be followed over many years, conclusions were based on cross-sectional statistical analysis.

The germline V gene supplies CDR1 SQVTM and CDR2 ANQGSEA. The CDR3 numbers 13 residues from cysteine through phenylalanine. Only CDR3 DNA remains: 39 bases, in frame from the first base. V loses 6 bases of germline sequence and J loses 0 bases, and the interval between the two ends is 9 bases. The same specimen was also included in a second study, on yellow fever vaccine responses in identical twins. The other study reports the following: According to the authors, the vaccine-induced T cell response in identical twins seemed to be partly convergent and partly specific to each individual. Focusing on identical twins, the study followed the T cell clones that responded to the vaccine, and did so with precision.

The TCR originated in a woman aged 18-30 years in good health. In this chain, TRBV29-1 is recombined with TRBJ1-5; a weak D assignment points to TRBD1 (6 bases agree). Sequencing used PBMCs. The CDR3 is CSVRDNSNQPQHF. The bases read TGCAGCGTCCGGGACAATAGCAATCAGCCCCAGCATTTT.